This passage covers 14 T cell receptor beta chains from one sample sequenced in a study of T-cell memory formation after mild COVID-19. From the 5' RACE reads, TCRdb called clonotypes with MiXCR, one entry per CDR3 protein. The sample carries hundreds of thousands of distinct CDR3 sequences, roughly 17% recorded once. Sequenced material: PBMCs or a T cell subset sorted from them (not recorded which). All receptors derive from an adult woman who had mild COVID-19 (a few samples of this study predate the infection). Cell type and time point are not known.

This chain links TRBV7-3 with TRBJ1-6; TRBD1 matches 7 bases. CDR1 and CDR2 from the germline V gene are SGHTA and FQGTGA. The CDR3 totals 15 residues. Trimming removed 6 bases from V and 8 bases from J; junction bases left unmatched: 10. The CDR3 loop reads CASRSTGTADSPLHF. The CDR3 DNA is TGTGCCAGCAGGTCAACCGGGACAGCGGATTCACCCCTCCACTTT.

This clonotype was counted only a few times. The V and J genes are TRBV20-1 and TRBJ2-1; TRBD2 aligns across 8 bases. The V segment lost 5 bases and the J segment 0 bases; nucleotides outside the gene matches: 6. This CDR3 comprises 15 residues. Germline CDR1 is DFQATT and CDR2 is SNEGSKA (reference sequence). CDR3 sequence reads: CSAVTGTSSYNEQFF. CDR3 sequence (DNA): TGCAGTGCTGTCACCGGGACTAGCTCCTACAATGAGCAGTTCTTC.

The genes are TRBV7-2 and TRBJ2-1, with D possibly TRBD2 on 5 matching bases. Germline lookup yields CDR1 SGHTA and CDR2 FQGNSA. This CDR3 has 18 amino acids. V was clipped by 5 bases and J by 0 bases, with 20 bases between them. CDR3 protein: CASSPEVAFASSYNEQFF. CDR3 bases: TGTGCCAGCAGCCCCGAGGTAGCGTTCGCTAGCTCCTACAATGAGCAGTTCTTC.

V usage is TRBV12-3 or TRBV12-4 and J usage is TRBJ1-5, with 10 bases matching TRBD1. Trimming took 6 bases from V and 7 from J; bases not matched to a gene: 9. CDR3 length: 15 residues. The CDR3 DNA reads TGTGCCAGCAGCAGACAGGGGGCGCGGGAACAGCCCCAGCATTTT. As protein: CASSRQGAREQPQHF.

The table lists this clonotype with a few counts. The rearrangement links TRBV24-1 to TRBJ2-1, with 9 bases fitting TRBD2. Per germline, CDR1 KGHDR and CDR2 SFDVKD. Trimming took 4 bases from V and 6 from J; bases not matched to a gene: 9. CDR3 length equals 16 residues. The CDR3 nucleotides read TGTGCCACCAGTGAGTCGATAGCGGGAGAGGGCAATGAGCAGTTCTTC. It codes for CATSESIAGEGNEQFF.

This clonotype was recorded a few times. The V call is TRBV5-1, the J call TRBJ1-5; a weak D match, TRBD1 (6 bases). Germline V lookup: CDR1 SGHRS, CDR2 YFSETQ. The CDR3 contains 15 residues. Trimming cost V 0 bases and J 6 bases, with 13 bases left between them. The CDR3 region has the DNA TGCGCCAGCAGCTTGGAGGGGGGCTGGAGTCAGCCCCAGCATTTT. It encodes CASSLEGGWSQPQHF.

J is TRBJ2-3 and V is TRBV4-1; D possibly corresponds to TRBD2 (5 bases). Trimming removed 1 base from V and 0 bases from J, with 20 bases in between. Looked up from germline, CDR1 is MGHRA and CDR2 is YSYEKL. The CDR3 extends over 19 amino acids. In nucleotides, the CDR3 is TGCGCCAGCAGCCAAGTCCTTCTTCTTCAGAGGACTAGCACAGATACGCAGTATTTT. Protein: CASSQVLLLQRTSTDTQYF.

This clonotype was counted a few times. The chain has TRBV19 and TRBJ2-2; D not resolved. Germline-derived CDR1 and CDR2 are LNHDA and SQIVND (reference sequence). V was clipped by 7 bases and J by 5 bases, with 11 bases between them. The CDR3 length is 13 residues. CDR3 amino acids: CASMGMRTGELFF. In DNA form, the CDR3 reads TGTGCCAGTATGGGAATGAGGACCGGGGAGCTGTTTTTT.

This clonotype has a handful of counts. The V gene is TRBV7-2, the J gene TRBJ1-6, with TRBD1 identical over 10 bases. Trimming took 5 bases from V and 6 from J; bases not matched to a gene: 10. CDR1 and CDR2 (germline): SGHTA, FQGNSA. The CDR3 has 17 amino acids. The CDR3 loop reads CASSPGTGVEFNSPLHF. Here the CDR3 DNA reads TGTGCCAGCAGCCCGGGGACAGGGGTAGAGTTTAATTCACCCCTCCACTTT.

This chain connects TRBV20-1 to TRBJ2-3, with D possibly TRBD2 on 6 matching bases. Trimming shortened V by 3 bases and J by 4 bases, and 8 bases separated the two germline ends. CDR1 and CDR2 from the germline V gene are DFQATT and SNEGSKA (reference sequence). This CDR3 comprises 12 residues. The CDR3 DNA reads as TGCAGTGCTAGCCGGGAGCCAGATACGCAGTATTTT. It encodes CSASREPDTQYF.

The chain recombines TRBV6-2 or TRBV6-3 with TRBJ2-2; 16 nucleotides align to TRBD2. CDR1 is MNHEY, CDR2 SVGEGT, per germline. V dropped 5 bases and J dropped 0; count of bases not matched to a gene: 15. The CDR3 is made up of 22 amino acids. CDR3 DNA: TGTGCCAGCAGTGCAGGGACTAGCGGGGGGGAGTGGCCCCCTACGAACACCGGGGAGCTGTTTTTT. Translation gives CASSAGTSGGEWPPTNTGELFF.

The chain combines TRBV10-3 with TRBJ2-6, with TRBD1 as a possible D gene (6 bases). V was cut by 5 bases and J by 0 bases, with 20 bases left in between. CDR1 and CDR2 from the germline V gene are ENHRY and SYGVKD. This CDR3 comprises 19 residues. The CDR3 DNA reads TGTGCCATCAGTTCACCGATAGACAGGCCAAGCTCTGGGGCCAACGTCCTGACTTTC. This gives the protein CAISSPIDRPSSGANVLTF.

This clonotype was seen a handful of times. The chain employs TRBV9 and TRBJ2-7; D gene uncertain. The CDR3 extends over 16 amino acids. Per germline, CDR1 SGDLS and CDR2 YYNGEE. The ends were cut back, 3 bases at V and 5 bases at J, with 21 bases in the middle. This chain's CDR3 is CASSDQNDGYPNEQYF. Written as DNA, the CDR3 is TGTGCCAGCAGCGACCAAAACGACGGGTATCCGAACGAGCAGTACTTC.

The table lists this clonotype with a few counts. CDR3 region: CSASGPEPLELFF. As DNA, the CDR3 is TGCAGTGCTAGTGGTCCGGAGCCACTCGAGCTGTTTTTT. The chain is built from TRBV20-1 and TRBJ2-2; no reliable D call. Looked up from germline, CDR1 is DFQATT and CDR2 is SNEGSKA (reference sequence). Trimming cost V 3 bases and J 11 bases, with 16 bases left between them. The CDR3 is 13 amino acids.